This T cell receptor (beta chain) stems from a study of siplizumab effects on memory and regulatory T cells. Concerning this clone: Its antigen remains unidentified. Other DNA sequences in the sample encode the same CDR3.

CDR3 size: 13 residues. Trimming cost V 3 bases and J 4 bases, with 9 bases left between them. Germline V lookup: CDR1 LNHDA, CDR2 SQIVND (reference sequence). Each sample had 80,000 to 100,000 TCR templates assayed. TCRdb keeps only in-frame clones here, not all; method: immunoSEQ multiplex PCR. This table has some 81,000 clones, 85% to 95% appearing once. Points from the study as a whole: Roughly 80-95% of proliferating CD4+ or CD8+ clones defied assignment to a naive or memory phenotype. Unstimulated subset assignment was obtained for only a minor fraction of alloreactive clones. Apparently key alloresponse contributors, naive T cells also seemed more diverse than memory cells.

Material for sequencing was CD8+ T cells sorted from blood. This TCR was recovered from a human donor in good health. The V call is TRBV19, the J call TRBJ1-1, with D tentatively TRBD1 (5 bases). CDR3 DNA sequence: TGTGCCAGTAGTATCGGAGGGGTCACTGAAGCTTTCTTT. This codes for CASSIGGVTEAFF.